One sample yielded the 30 T cell receptor beta chains listed below, sequenced in a study of graft-versus-host responses after intestinal transplantation. Clones were read by immunoSEQ multiplex PCR, and TCRdb kept only the in-frame ones, dropping some. The sample has some 100,000 clones, 85% to 95% seen once; the top ten hold around 0.067%. Their recognized antigens are unknown. The sample here was unstimulated CD8+ T cells sorted from spleen or lymph node cells, taken before transplant. The source is a human donor who was the organ donor for an intestinal transplant.

This clone was seen a few times. The CDR3 DNA sequence: TGTGCCAGCAGTGAATACTACGAGCAGTACTTC. Translation: CASSEYYEQYF. This chain joins TRBV6-1 and TRBJ2-7; D call uncertain. Germline V lookup: CDR1 MNHNS, CDR2 SASEGT. The CDR3 runs 11 residues. The V end was cut by 2 bases, the J end by 3 bases, with 2 bases between.

This chain joins TRBV19 and TRBJ2-7; 9 nucleotides match TRBD1. Losses at the gene ends were 4 bases for V and 4 bases for J; bases not matched to a gene: 5. The germline CDR1 and CDR2 sequences are LNHDA and SQIVND (reference sequence). This CDR3 spans 14 amino acids. As DNA, the CDR3 is TGTGCCAGTAGTACTCCGGACAGGGGTTACGAGCAGTACTTC. It specifies CASSTPDRGYEQYF.

This clone was counted once. The V call is TRBV4-1, the J call TRBJ2-3, with D unresolved. The CDR3 totals 18 residues. Per the germline V gene, CDR1 is MGHRA and CDR2 is YSYEKL. Trimming shortened V by 0 bases and J by 1 base, and 17 bases separated the two germline ends. Written as DNA, the CDR3 is TGCGCCAGCAGCCAAGATCCACATGGGCTTCAACGCACAGATACGCAGTATTTT. Translated: CASSQDPHGLQRTDTQYF.

V and J are TRBV27 and TRBJ2-2; D is uncertain. Germline V lookup: CDR1 MNHEY, CDR2 SMNVEV (reference sequence). V was clipped by 6 bases and J by 2 bases, with 4 bases between them. CDR3 length: 12 amino acids. CDR3 loop: CASSFNTGELFF. The CDR3 coding sequence is TGTGCCAGCAGCTTTAACACCGGGGAGCTGTTTTTT.

The genes are TRBV7-6 and TRBJ2-1; 7 bases are a match to TRBD2. Germline assignment: CDR1 SGHVS and CDR2 FNYEAQ. The CDR3 loop spans 14 amino acids. V shed 3 bases and J 8 bases; nucleotides not matched to a gene: 7. The CDR3 reads CASSFSLGGYEQFF. The CDR3 nucleotides are TGTGCCAGCAGCTTTTCCCTGGGGGGGTATGAGCAGTTCTTC.

V is TRBV13 and J is TRBJ2-4; the match to TRBD2 covers 8 bases. V lost 6 bases and J lost 0; bases outside the gene matches: 1. The CDR3 contains 14 residues. Germline V CDR1 and CDR2: PRHDT, FYEKMQ (reference sequence). The chain's CDR3 is CASSRGGAKNIQYF. The CDR3 DNA is TGTGCCAGCAGTCGGGGGGGAGCCAAAAACATTCAGTACTTC.

The chain combines TRBV7-9 with TRBJ1-1, with D possibly matching TRBD1 (6 bases). The ends were cut back, 2 bases at V and 5 bases at J, with 9 bases in the middle. The CDR3 runs to 13 residues. Germline V gene data show CDR1 as SEHNR and CDR2 as FQNEAQ (reference sequence). The CDR3 DNA follows: TGTGCCAGCAGCTTATCAGGGGAGACTGAAGCTTTCTTT. Translation gives CASSLSGETEAFF.

V usage is TRBV5-6 and J usage is TRBJ2-7, with TRBD1 identical over 11 bases. Germline V gives CDR1 SGHDT, CDR2 YYEEEE. The CDR3 totals 13 residues. V lost 3 bases, J lost 10 bases, and 6 bases stayed unmatched. CDR3 protein: CASSWGTGGTQYF. CDR3 nucleotide sequence: TGTGCCAGCAGCTGGGGGACAGGGGGGACTCAGTACTTC.

The table lists this clone with a few counts. The chain combines TRBV29-1 with TRBJ1-2; no definite D call. V was pared by 5 bases and J by 5 bases, with 12 bases between. This CDR3 contains 12 residues. Germline V lookup: CDR1 SQVTM, CDR2 ANQGSEA. In DNA, the CDR3 is TGCAGCGTTACGGGAATGGGGTATGGCTACACCTTC. This gives the protein CSVTGMGYGYTF.

The V gene is TRBV9, the J gene TRBJ1-1; 7 bases align to TRBD1. The CDR3 covers 17 residues. Germline CDR1 and CDR2: SGDLS and YYNGEE. V lost 0 bases and J lost 3; bases outside the gene matches: 11. The CDR3 here is CASSVARSEGADTEAFF. In DNA, the CDR3 is TGTGCCAGCAGCGTAGCTAGAAGTGAGGGGGCGGACACTGAAGCTTTCTTT.

This clone was picked up one time. The genes are TRBV4-1 and TRBJ2-3, with TRBD1 matching 9 bases. Germline CDR1 is MGHRA and CDR2 is YSYEKL. Trimming at V came to 4 bases and at J to 1 base, leaving 9 bases not matched to a gene. This CDR3 is 17 amino acids long. The CDR3, as DNA: TGCGCCAGCAGCCCTACCGGGACAGGGCAACGCACAGATACGCAGTATTTT. The encoded protein is CASSPTGTGQRTDTQYF.

The gene calls are TRBV6-1 and TRBJ1-1; D call uncertain. Trimming shortened V by 0 bases and J by 3 bases, and 17 bases separated the two germline ends. CDR1 is MNHNS, CDR2 SASEGT, per germline. The CDR3 has 17 residues. CDR3 coding DNA: TGTGCCAGCAGTGAAGCCATCGGGGAGGGTTTGGACACTGAAGCTTTCTTT. This sequence encodes CASSEAIGEGLDTEAFF.

The V and J genes are TRBV10-3 and TRBJ2-3, with TRBD2 matching 12 bases. V shed 7 bases and J 4 bases; nucleotides not matched to a gene: 6. CDR1 is ENHRY and CDR2 is SYGVKD in the germline V gene. The CDR3 is 15 residues long. The CDR3 nucleotides are TGTGCCATCAACCTAGCGGGGGGGCCTTCAGATACGCAGTATTTT. This sequence encodes CAINLAGGPSDTQYF.

This chain links TRBV9 with TRBJ2-3; weak D call: TRBD2 (6 bases). Per the germline V gene, CDR1 is SGDLS and CDR2 is YYNGEE. The CDR3 spans 16 residues. Trimming removed 0 bases from V and 1 base from J, with 12 bases in between. CDR3 amino acids: CASSVEVAARTDTQYF. The CDR3 bases are TGTGCCAGCAGCGTAGAAGTAGCGGCCCGCACAGATACGCAGTATTTT.

This chain connects TRBV27 to TRBJ2-1, with 7 nucleotides matching TRBD1. Germline loops: CDR1 MNHEY, CDR2 SMNVEV (reference sequence). This CDR3 is 15 amino acids long. J lost 5 bases, V lost 1 base, and 5 bases had no gene match. The DNA of the CDR3 is TGTGCCAGCAGTTTATGGGCAGGGGGAAACAATGAGCAGTTCTTC. This gives the protein CASSLWAGGNNEQFF.

The chain uses TRBV6-5 and TRBJ2-7, with TRBD2 matching over 8 bases. V lost 1 base, J lost 7 bases, and 6 bases stayed unmatched. This CDR3 is 14 amino acids long. Germline values: CDR1 MNHEY, CDR2 SVGAGI. The CDR3 nucleotides are TGTGCCAGCAGTTACTTTGGACTAGCTCGTGAGCAGTACTTC. Protein: CASSYFGLAREQYF.

This clone was counted once. The chain has TRBV4-1 and TRBJ1-6, with D uncertain. Germline lookup yields CDR1 MGHRA and CDR2 YSYEKL. The CDR3 is made up of 16 amino acids. Trimming shortened V by 0 bases and J by 7 bases, and 13 bases separated the two germline ends. CDR3 residues: CASSQEAGGGNSPLHF. CDR3 nucleotide sequence: TGCGCCAGCAGCCAAGAAGCTGGTGGCGGGAATTCACCCCTCCACTTT.

V and J are TRBV28 and TRBJ2-7; 7 nucleotides match TRBD1. The CDR3 extends over 14 amino acids. The V gene end was trimmed by 5 bases and the J gene end by 5 bases; junction bases not matched to a gene: 9. Germline CDR1 reads MDHEN; CDR2 reads SYDVKM. The CDR3 loop is CASSGTGVRNEQYF. The CDR3 nucleotides read TGTGCCAGCAGTGGAACAGGGGTTCGGAACGAGCAGTACTTC.

The chain is built from TRBV11-3 and TRBJ2-7, with 9 bases lining up with TRBD1. The CDR3 covers 15 residues. CDR1 is SGHNT, CDR2 YENEEA, per germline. The V segment lost 5 bases and the J segment 1 base; nucleotides outside the gene matches: 6. Written as DNA, the CDR3 is TGTGCCAGCAGCCTAGGGACAGGGAGGTCCTACGAGCAGTACTTC. Its protein product is CASSLGTGRSYEQYF. The whole variable domain, filled in from reference TRBV11-3 and TRBJ2-7, reads EAGVVQSPRYKIIEKKQPVAFWCNPISGHNTLYWYLQNLGQGPELLIRYENEEAVDDSQLPKDRFSAERLKGVDSTLKIQPAELGDSAVYLCASSLGTGRSYEQYFGPGTRLTVT.

The chain uses TRBV28 and TRBJ2-2, with 8 bases identical to TRBD1. The trim removed 3 bases at V and 3 bases at J, leaving 0 bases unmatched. The CDR3 loop spans 14 amino acids. Germline values: CDR1 MDHEN, CDR2 SYDVKM. The CDR3 DNA sequence: TGTGCCAGCAGTTTGACAGGGGACACCGGGGAGCTGTTTTTT. It codes for CASSLTGDTGELFF.

This chain uses TRBV4-1 with TRBJ2-6, with D possibly matching TRBD2 (7 bases). CDR3 size: 18 residues. Trimming pared 5 bases from V and 3 bases from J, leaving 20 bases between. CDR1 MGHRA and CDR2 YSYEKL come from the germline V gene. CDR3 DNA sequence: TGCGCCAGCAGCGTCCTGCATCGGGGGGCATATGGGGCCAACGTCCTGACTTTC. Translation: CASSVLHRGAYGANVLTF.

The J gene is TRBJ2-7, the V gene TRBV27; 9 bases line up with TRBD2. With 5 bases clipped from V and 0 bases from J, the junction kept 8 bases outside the gene matches. Germline V gene sequence: CDR1 MNHEY, CDR2 SMNVEV (reference sequence). The CDR3 sequence is 16 residues long. In nucleotides, the CDR3 is TGTGCCAGCAGTCCACGACTAGCGGTAAGCTCCTACGAGCAGTACTTC. Protein sequence: CASSPRLAVSSYEQYF.

V is TRBV9 and J is TRBJ1-5, with 7 bases lining up with TRBD1. Looked up from germline, CDR1 is SGDLS and CDR2 is YYNGEE. V lost 3 bases and J lost 7; bases outside the gene matches: 7. This CDR3 comprises 14 residues. CDR3 amino acids: CASSENRGGQPQHF. In DNA form, the CDR3 reads TGTGCCAGCAGCGAGAACAGGGGCGGCCAGCCCCAGCATTTT.

This chain uses TRBV5-4 with TRBJ2-3, with 11 bases matching TRBD1. This CDR3 region has 15 residues. Per germline, CDR1 SGHNT and CDR2 YYREEE (reference sequence). Losses at the gene ends were 0 bases for V and 7 bases for J; bases not matched to a gene: 4. The CDR3 sequence is CASSLGTGGQNTQYF. The CDR3 DNA reads TGTGCCAGCAGCTTGGGGACAGGGGGCCAGAATACGCAGTATTTT.

V gene TRBV30 combines with J gene TRBJ2-7; tentative D call: TRBD2 (6 bases). Trimming cost V 8 bases and J 2 bases, with 13 bases left between them. The germline gives CDR1 GTSNPN, CDR2 SVGIG (reference sequence). The CDR3 loop spans 12 amino acids. In DNA, the CDR3 is TGTGCCGTGGAGGGGACCACCTACGAGCAGTACTTC. Its protein is CAVEGTTYEQYF.

V usage is TRBV5-1 and J usage is TRBJ2-7, with TRBD1 identical over 9 bases. With V trimmed by 3 bases and J by 4 bases, 8 bases remained unmatched. CDR1 SGHRS and CDR2 YFSETQ come from the germline V gene. This CDR3 has 15 amino acids. The CDR3 protein is CASSYRQGVRYEQYF. The CDR3 DNA sequence: TGCGCCAGCAGCTATCGACAGGGGGTGAGGTACGAGCAGTACTTC.

The gene calls are TRBV21-1 and TRBJ2-5; the D call in the table, TRBD2, was not verified against the DNA. TRBV21-1 counts as a pseudogene. The CDR3 length is 12 residues. The CDR3: CASSKLLAEQYF. Written as DNA, the CDR3 is TGTGCCAGCAGCAAACTACTAGCAGAGCAGTACTTC.

The V and J genes are TRBV5-4 and TRBJ2-1, with 8 bases fitting TRBD1. Germline values: CDR1 SGHNT, CDR2 YYREEE (reference sequence). J lost 3 bases, V lost 1 base, and 6 bases had no gene match. This CDR3 region has 16 residues. CDR3 sequence reads: CASSLFGTGLYNEQFF. CDR3 sequence (DNA): TGTGCCAGCAGCTTGTTTGGGACAGGACTCTACAATGAGCAGTTCTTC.

The chain links TRBV11-2 to TRBJ2-7; D is unresolved. The CDR3 runs to 13 residues. CDR1 and CDR2 (germline): SGHAT, FQNNGV. The germline V and J ends were trimmed by 5 bases and 4 bases, with 12 bases remaining between them. The DNA for the CDR3 is TGTGCCAGCAGCGACAACCGTCCATACGAGCAGTACTTC. Residues: CASSDNRPYEQYF. Full variable domain (remainder filled in from reference TRBV11-2 and TRBJ2-7): EAGVAQSPRYKIIEKRQSVAFWCNPISGHATLYWYQQILGQGPKLLIQFQNNGVVDDSQLPKDRFSAERLKGVDSTLKIQPAKLEDSAVYLCASSDNRPYEQYFGPGTRLTVT.

V and J are TRBV28 and TRBJ2-7; weak D call: TRBD2 (6 bases). Deletions cut 3 bases from V and 1 base from J, with 16 bases between. CDR1 and CDR2 from the germline V gene are MDHEN and SYDVKM. CDR3 length: 16 amino acids. The CDR3 loop is CASSFAPGAPSYEQYF. The DNA of the CDR3 is TGTGCCAGCAGTTTCGCACCGGGAGCCCCATCCTACGAGCAGTACTTC.